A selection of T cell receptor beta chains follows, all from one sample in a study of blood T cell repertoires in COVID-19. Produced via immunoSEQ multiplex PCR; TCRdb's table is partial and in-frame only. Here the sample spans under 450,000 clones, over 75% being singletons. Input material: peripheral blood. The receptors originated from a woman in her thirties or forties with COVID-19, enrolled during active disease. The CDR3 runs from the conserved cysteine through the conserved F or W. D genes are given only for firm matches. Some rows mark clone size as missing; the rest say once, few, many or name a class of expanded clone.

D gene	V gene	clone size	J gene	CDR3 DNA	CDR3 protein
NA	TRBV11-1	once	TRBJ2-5	TGTGCCAGCAGCTTACGTCGAGGCAGGGGTATTGAGACCCAGTACTTC	CASSLRRGRGIETQYF
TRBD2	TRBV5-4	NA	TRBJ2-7	TGTGCCAGCAGCTTGGCTGGCGGGGGAAACTACGAGCAGTACTTC	CASSLAGGGNYEQYF
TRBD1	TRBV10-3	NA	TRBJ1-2	TGTGCCACAGGGGGCCTGGGACAGGGGGCTTGGGGCTACACCTTC	CATGGLGQGAWGYTF
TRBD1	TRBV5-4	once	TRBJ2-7	TGTGCCAGCAGCTTCGGGACAGGGGTCTCCTACGAGCAGTACTTC	CASSFGTGVSYEQYF
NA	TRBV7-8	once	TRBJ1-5	TGTGCCAGCAGCTTCCACAGGGACAATCAGCCCCAGCATTTT	CASSFHRDNQPQHF
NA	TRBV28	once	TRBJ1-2	TGTGCCAGCAGTTTATATGCTGGGGCTACCGGCTATGGCTACACCTTC	CASSLYAGATGYGYTF
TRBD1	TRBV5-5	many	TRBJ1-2	TGTGCCAGCAGCTTGGCCGGGACAGGGGGTGGCTACACCTTC	CASSLAGTGGGYTF
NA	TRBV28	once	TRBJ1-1	TGTGCCAGCAGTTCGCCCGGGGGGTTGGAAGCTTTCTTT	CASSSPGGLEAFF
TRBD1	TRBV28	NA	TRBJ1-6	TGTGCCAGCAGTGAGGGGGCGAGTTCCTATAATTCACCCCTCCACTTT	CASSEGASSYNSPLHF
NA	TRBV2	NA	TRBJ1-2	TGTGCCAGCAGTGAATTCGGACCTAGGACAGTTCAGTTAGCTAACTATGGCTACACCTTC	CASSEFGPRTVQLANYGYTF
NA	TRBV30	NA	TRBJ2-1	TGTGCCTGGGGGCCAGGGTCAAGCTACAATGAGCAGTTCTTC	CAWGPGSSYNEQFF
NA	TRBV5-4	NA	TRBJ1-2	TGTGCCAGCAGCTTGGCTCAGGGAGGTTATGGCTACACCTTC	CASSLAQGGYGYTF
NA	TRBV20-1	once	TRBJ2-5	TGCAGTGCTAGGGGCCGATTCCAGTACTTC	CSARGRFQYF
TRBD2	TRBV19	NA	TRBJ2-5	TGTGCCAGTAGACCCTCGGGGGGTGTGACAGAGACCCAGTACTTC	CASRPSGGVTETQYF
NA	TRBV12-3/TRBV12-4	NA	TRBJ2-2	TGTGCCAGCAGTTTTCAGGGTTCCGGGGAGCTGTTTTTT	CASSFQGSGELFF
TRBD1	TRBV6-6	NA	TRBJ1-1	TGTGCCAGCAGCTCCTATTGGACAGGGGGGTCGGCCTGGGACACTGAAGCTTTCTTT	CASSSYWTGGSAWDTEAFF
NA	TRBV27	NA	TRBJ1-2	TGTGCCAGCAGTTTAGGCCAGAACTATGGCTACACCTTC	CASSLGQNYGYTF
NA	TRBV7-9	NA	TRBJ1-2	TGTGCCAGCAGCTCGGACAGCTATGGCTACACCTTC	CASSSDSYGYTF
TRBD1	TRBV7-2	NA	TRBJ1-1	TGTGCCAGCAGCTTGGGACAGGGTGAAGCTTTCTTT	CASSLGQGEAFF
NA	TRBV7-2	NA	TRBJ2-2	TGTGCCAGCACCCTCCTACGGGGGTACACCGGGGAGCTGTTTTTT	CASTLLRGYTGELFF
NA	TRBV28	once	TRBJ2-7	TGTGCCAGCAGTTTGGCGCTAGCCGAGCAGTACTTC	CASSLALAEQYF
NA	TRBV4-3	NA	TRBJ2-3	TGCGCCAGCAGCCTTAGCGTCTCAGATACGCAGTATTTT	CASSLSVSDTQYF
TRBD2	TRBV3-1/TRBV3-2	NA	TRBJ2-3	TGTGCCAGCAGCCATACGGGCGGGGGGGCAGATACGCAGTATTTT	CASSHTGGGADTQYF
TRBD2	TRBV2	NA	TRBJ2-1	TGTGCCAGCAGTGAAGCGTGGGGGAGGGGAGGCCGGGATGGTGAGCAGTTCTTC	CASSEAWGRGGRDGEQFF
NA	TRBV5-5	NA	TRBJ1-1	TGTGCCAGCAGCTTGGATGACCGGCGGACTGAAGCTTTCTTT	CASSLDDRRTEAFF
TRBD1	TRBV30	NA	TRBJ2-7	TGTGCCTGGAGTGTTATGGGGACAGGGGGCCACGAGCAGTACTTC	CAWSVMGTGGHEQYF
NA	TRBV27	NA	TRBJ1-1	TGTGCCAGCAGTTTATCCGGGACTTATCGTGAAGCTTTCTTT	CASSLSGTYREAFF
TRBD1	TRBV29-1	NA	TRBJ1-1	TGCAGCGTCAGACAGGGCCCTTTGAACACTGAAGCTTTCTTT	CSVRQGPLNTEAFF
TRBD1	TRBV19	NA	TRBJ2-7	TGTGCCAGTAGCCACAGGGGGCCCTACGAGCAGTACTTC	CASSHRGPYEQYF
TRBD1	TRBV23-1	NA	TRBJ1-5	TGCGCCAGCAGGGGGGGACAGAAGCGGCCCCAGCATTTT	CASRGGQKRPQHF
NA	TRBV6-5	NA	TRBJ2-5	TGTGCCAGCAGTTACGTGAGATGGGAGACCCAGTACTTC	CASSYVRWETQYF
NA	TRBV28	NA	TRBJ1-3	TGTGCCAGCAGTTCCCCAGGCTCTGGAAACACCATATATTTT	CASSSPGSGNTIYF
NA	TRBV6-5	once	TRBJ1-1	TGTGCCAGCAGTTACAGGGGAAGGGGAACTGAAGCTTTCTTT	CASSYRGRGTEAFF
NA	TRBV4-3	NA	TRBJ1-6	TGCGCCAGCAGCCAAGAGACAGTTAATAATTCACCCCTCCACTTT	CASSQETVNNSPLHF
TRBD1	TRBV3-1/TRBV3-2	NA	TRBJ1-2	TGTGCCAGCAGCCGAACGACGACAGGGATCCACTATGGCTACACCTTC	CASSRTTTGIHYGYTF
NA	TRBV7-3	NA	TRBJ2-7	TGTGCCAGCAGCCCCAGGGGCGAGAACTACGAGCAGTACTTC	CASSPRGENYEQYF
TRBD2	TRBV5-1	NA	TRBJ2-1	TGCGCCAGCAGCTTGTTTAGCGGGAGCTCCTACAATGAGCAGTTCTTC	CASSLFSGSSYNEQFF
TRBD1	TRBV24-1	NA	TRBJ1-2	TGTGCCACCTCACAGGGGGTGCCGAACTATGGCTACACCTTC	CATSQGVPNYGYTF
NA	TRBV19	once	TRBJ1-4	TGTGCCAGTAGTATCACTGGTGAAAAACTGTTTTTT	CASSITGEKLFF
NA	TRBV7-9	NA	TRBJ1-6	TGTGCCAGCAACGAACACCCAGCAGGCTATAATTCACCCCTCCACTTT	CASNEHPAGYNSPLHF
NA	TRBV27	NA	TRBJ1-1	TGTGCCAGCTCCAGATCGGGGGACACTGAAGCTTTCTTT	CASSRSGDTEAFF
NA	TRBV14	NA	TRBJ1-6	TGTGCCAGCAGCCCGAGCGGGGACTCACCCCTCCACTTT	CASSPSGDSPLHF
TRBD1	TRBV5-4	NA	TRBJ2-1	TGTGCCAGCAGCTTTTGGGACAGGGGGCTCAATGAGCAGTTCTTC	CASSFWDRGLNEQFF
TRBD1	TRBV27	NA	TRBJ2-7	TGTGCCAGCAGGGTATGGGGGACAGGGTTCGAGCAGTACTTC	CASRVWGTGFEQYF
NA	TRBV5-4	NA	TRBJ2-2	TGTGCCAGCAGCCTCCGGAGGGCAAGGGAGCTGTTTTTT	CASSLRRARELFF
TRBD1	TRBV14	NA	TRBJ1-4	TGTGCCAGCAGCCAGACAGGGTATGAAAAACTGTTTTTT	CASSQTGYEKLFF
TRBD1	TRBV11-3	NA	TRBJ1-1	TGTGCCAGCAGTCCGGGACAGCGCACCGAAGCTTTCTTT	CASSPGQRTEAFF
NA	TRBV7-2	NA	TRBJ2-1	TGTGCCAGCAGCCCTCAAAGGTCAGGGAACTATGAGCAGTTCTTC	CASSPQRSGNYEQFF
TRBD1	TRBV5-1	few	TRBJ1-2	TGCGCCAGCAGCAGTCGGACAGGAGACTCTAACTATGGCTACACCTTC	CASSSRTGDSNYGYTF
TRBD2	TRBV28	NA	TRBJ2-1	TGTGCCAGCTGGACTAGCGGGAGAAACAATGAGCAGTTCTTC	CASWTSGRNNEQFF
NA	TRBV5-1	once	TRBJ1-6	TGCGCCAGCAGTAACCGTGTCGGGGGAGGGAATTCACCCCTCCACTTT	CASSNRVGGGNSPLHF
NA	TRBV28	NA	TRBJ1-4	TGTGCCAGCAGTTTAACACGGCAGGGCGATGGAAAACTGTTTTTT	CASSLTRQGDGKLFF
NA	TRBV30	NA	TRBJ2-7	TGTGCCTGGAGTAGTGGCGCTCGGGGCGAGCAGTACTTC	CAWSSGARGEQYF
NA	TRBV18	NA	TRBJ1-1	TGTGCCAGCTCACCAGGAGGATCAGCTTTCTTT	CASSPGGSAFF
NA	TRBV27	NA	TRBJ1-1	TGTGCCAGCAGTCCACAGGGAAAGAACACTGAAGCTTTCTTT	CASSPQGKNTEAFF